This T cell receptor (beta chain) comes out of a study of CD8+ T cells in alopecia areata. cDNA serving as the sequencing template came from extracted, reverse transcribed RNA. Profiled with immunoSEQ multiplex PCR; TCRdb holds only in-frame clones, not every one. This sample has hundreds of thousands of clones, with 67% found just once. This CDR3 region has 12 residues. Trimming left V 6 bases short and J 7 bases short, with 12 bases between. Germline assignment: CDR1 MNHEY and CDR2 SVGAGI. The input for sequencing was CD4+ T cells sorted from blood, taken at week 0. The receptor's source is a human donor with alopecia areata. This chain connects TRBV6-5 to TRBJ1-1; a weak D match, TRBD1 (5 bases). CDR3: CASRHRSGEAFF. The CDR3 coding sequence is TGTGCCAGCAGGCACAGGTCGGGTGAAGCTTTCTTT.